This T cell receptor (beta chain) comes out of a study of shared clonotypes between healthy human individuals. Study at large: Donor composition was a couple of women and a few men, aged 18 to 49.

The length of the CDR3 is 16 residues. V was cut by 0 bases and J by 5 bases, with 17 bases left in between. Germline V gene data show CDR1 as SGHTA and CDR2 as FQGNSA. Caucasian adults living in Nashville, Tennessee, provided all samples. Original processing notes: Junction-only sequences without quality scores were provided by ImmunoSEQ, so filtering was different. Only in-frame clones appear in the TCRdb table, and some are missing; sequencing was by immunoSEQ multiplex PCR. The V and J calls and clone size were taken over from that table, and D and trimming were inferred from the DNA. The table shows millions of clones, with over 90% occurring only once.

The chain is built from TRBV7-2 and TRBJ2-7, with D possibly being TRBD1 (5 bases). The receptor comes from a man aged 18 to 30 in good health. Some clones in this sample may be carry-over from other donors' samples. Sequencing was carried out using naive CD4+ T cells from PBMCs. Subset denoted: CD45RA+ positively selected. CDR3 loop: CASSLARSGLSHEQYF. Here the CDR3 DNA reads TGTGCCAGCAGCTTAGCGAGGTCAGGGCTCAGCCACGAGCAGTACTTC.